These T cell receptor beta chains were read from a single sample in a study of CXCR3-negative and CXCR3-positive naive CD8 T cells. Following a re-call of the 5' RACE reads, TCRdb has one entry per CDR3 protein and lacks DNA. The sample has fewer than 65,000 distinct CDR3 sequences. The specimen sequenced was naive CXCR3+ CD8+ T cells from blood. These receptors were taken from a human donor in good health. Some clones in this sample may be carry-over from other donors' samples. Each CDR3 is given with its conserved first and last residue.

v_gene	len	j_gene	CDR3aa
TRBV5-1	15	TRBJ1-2	CASSLATGWVYGYTF
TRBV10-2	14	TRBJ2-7	CASSEAPTLYEQYF
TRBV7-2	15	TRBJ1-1	CASSFADSEYTEAFF
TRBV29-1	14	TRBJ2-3	CSVEDLTGPDTQYF
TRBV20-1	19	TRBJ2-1	CSARDSELGGLAGVNEQFF
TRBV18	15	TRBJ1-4	CASSSEAPVNEKLFF
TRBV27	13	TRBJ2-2	CASSFTVSGELFF
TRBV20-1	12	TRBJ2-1	CSASTLGEEQFF
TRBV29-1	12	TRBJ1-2	CSVEDLSAGYTF
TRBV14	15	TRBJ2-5	CASSYGQGARETQYF
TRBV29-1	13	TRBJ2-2	CSVGWGKHGELFF
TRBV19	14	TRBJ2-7	CASTFGTGGYEQYF
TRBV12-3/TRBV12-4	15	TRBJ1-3	CASDVFSGSGNTIYF
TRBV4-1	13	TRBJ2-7	CASSQELGNEQYF
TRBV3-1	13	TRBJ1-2	CASSQVAFWGYTF
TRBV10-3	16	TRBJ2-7	CAIPESDRTISYEQYF
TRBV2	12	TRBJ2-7	CASNRILLEQYF
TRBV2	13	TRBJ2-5	CASSEAGEETQYF
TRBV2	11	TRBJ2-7	CASVRGFEQYF